This TCR beta chain is drawn from a study of control samples from healthy donors and cancer patients. Sequencing used immunoSEQ multiplex PCR; TCRdb keeps in-frame clones, though not all of them. The sample records about 220,000 clones, around 94% being singletons. The CDR3 is made up of 18 amino acids. The clonotype comes from a man aged 50 to 59 in good health. The source material was blood. V usage is TRBV21-1 and J usage is TRBJ1-1. TRBV21-1 is a pseudogene. The CDR3 bases are TGTGCCAGCAGCAAAGGAGGAGCCAGGGAGGAAATGAACACTGAAGCTTTCTTT. Translation: CASSKGGAREEMNTEAFF.